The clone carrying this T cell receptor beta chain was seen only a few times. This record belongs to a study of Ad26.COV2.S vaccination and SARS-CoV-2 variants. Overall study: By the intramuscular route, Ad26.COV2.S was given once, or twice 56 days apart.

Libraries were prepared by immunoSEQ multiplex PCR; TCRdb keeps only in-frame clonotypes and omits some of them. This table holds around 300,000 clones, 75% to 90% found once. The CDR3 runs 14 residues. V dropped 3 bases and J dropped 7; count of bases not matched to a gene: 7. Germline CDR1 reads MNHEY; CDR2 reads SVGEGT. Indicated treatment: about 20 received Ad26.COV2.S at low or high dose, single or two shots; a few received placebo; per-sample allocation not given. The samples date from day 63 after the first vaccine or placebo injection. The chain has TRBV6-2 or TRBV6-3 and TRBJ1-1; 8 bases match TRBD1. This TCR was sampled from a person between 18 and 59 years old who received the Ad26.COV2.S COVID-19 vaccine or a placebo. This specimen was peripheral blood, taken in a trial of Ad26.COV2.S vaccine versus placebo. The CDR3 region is CASSYWTGNVEAFF. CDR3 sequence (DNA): TGTGCCAGCAGTTATTGGACAGGGAACGTTGAAGCTTTCTTT.